This T cell receptor (beta chain) originates from a study of CD8 T cells in Susac syndrome. In blood CD8+ and CD4+ T cells, TCR beta underwent sequencing. TEMRA cells were FACS-enriched, while CD8+ and CD4+ T cells were negatively isolated. Reverse transcription of about 0.5 to 1 ug RNA used random hexamers. The method of amplification for TCR beta CDR3 was immunoSEQ multiplex PCR, covering 54 Vbeta and 13 Jbeta. TCRdb analysed the immunoSEQ multiplex PCR reads with MiXCR anew, one entry per CDR3 protein. The table lists about 130,000 distinct CDR3 sequences, around 91% of them singletons. CDR3 length equals 11 residues. Germline CDR1 reads GTSNPN; CDR2 reads SVGIG (reference sequence). Trimming at V came to 5 bases and at J to 8 bases, leaving 4 bases not matched to a gene.

V and J are TRBV30 and TRBJ1-1, with TRBD1 matching over 8 bases. The receptor comes from a human donor with multiple sclerosis. Input material: CD8+ T cells from PBMCs. This chain's CDR3 is CAWEGQAEAFF. Written as DNA, the CDR3 is TGTGCCTGGGAGGGACAGGCAGAAGCTTTCTTT.